Ten or more counts support the clone carrying this TCR beta chain. The sample comes from a study of Graves' ophthalmopathy and Graves' hyperthyroidism. TCR beta CDR3 regions were amplified from RNA transcripts. HTBI primers primed a first-round RT-PCR, and a second-round multiplex PCR followed. TCRdb analysed the multiplex PCR reads with MiXCR anew, one entry per CDR3 protein. The sample has 220,000 or so distinct CDR3 sequences, roughly a fifth seen once. CDR3 length equals 12 residues. Germline V gives CDR1 MNHEY, CDR2 SVGAGI. Trimming cost V 5 bases and J 3 bases, with 7 bases left between them. The TCR was taken from a woman aged 50 to 60 with Graves' ophthalmopathy. Sequences were obtained from peripheral blood. The chain uses TRBV6-5 and TRBJ1-1, with D unresolved. DNA of the CDR3: TGTGCCAGCAGTCGGCAAGACACTGAAGCTTTCTTT. It is translated as CASSRQDTEAFF.